Shown below are 10 T cell receptor beta chains from a single sample sequenced in a study of blood T cell repertoires in COVID-19. Assay: immunoSEQ multiplex PCR; the TCRdb copy retains only in-frame clones and omits some. The table lists tens of thousands of clones, over 60% of them singletons. Sequences were obtained from peripheral blood. The receptors were sampled from a human donor in a cohort sampled during active COVID-19.

This clone occurred many times. The chain combines TRBV19 with TRBJ1-1; D gene uncertain. Trimming removed 3 bases at V and 3 bases at J, with 14 bases between. CDR1 and CDR2 (germline): LNHDA, SQIVND (reference sequence). CDR3 length equals 15 residues. The CDR3 nucleotides read TGTGCCAGTAGTATCCCCGGGCAGCGGTACACTGAAGCTTTCTTT. It codes for CASSIPGQRYTEAFF.

This clone was counted a few times. The chain is built from TRBV6-4 and TRBJ2-3, with TRBD2 identical over 8 bases. V lost 3 bases to trimming and J lost 4 bases; unmatched junction nucleotides: 6. This CDR3 is 15 amino acids long. The germline gives CDR1 MRHNA, CDR2 SNTAGT. The DNA for the CDR3 is TGTGCCAGCAGTGATTCAGCGGGAGTGGCAGATACGCAGTATTTT. Protein sequence: CASSDSAGVADTQYF.

This clone has a single count. The chain has TRBV27 and TRBJ2-4; 7 bases line up with TRBD1. The germline gives CDR1 MNHEY, CDR2 SMNVEV (reference sequence). The junction had 11 bases not matched to a gene; V was cut back by 5 bases and J by 1 base. CDR3 length equals 17 residues. Here the CDR3 DNA reads TGTGCCAGCAGTCCCCAAGCACAGGGGTTTGCCAAAAACATTCAGTACTTC. It is translated as CASSPQAQGFAKNIQYF.

The gene calls are TRBV7-8 and TRBJ1-3, with a tentative D call TRBD1 (6 bases). The germline gives CDR1 SGHVS, CDR2 FQNEAQ. V lost 5 bases and J lost 1, with 15 bases in between. This CDR3 has 16 residues. The DNA of the CDR3 is TGTGCCAGCAGCCCGGAGGACAGAGGGTCTGGAAACACCATATATTTT. Its protein product is CASSPEDRGSGNTIYF.

The rearrangement links TRBV30 to TRBJ1-5; TRBD1 might be the D (5 bases). Trimming left V 0 bases short and J 9 bases short, with 15 bases between. From germline, CDR1 is GTSNPN and CDR2 SVGIG (reference sequence). The CDR3 loop spans 14 amino acids. The CDR3 DNA is TGTGCCTGGAGTGTATTGCAGGGATCTTCGCCCCAGCATTTT. Its protein product is CAWSVLQGSSPQHF.

This sequence joins TRBV6-5 and TRBJ2-7; 8 bases match TRBD1. Germline V lookup: CDR1 MNHEY, CDR2 SVGAGI. Germline trimming cut 2 bases from V and 6 bases from J; bases unmatched to any gene: 9. This CDR3 has 15 residues. The CDR3 DNA is TGTGCCAGCAGTTACCAAATCCCGACAGGGGCCGAGCAGTACTTC. Its protein product is CASSYQIPTGAEQYF.

This clone was recorded only once. The chain couples TRBV5-4 to TRBJ2-2; 7 positions match TRBD2. The CDR3 has 16 residues. Germline CDR1 and CDR2: SGHNT and YYREEE (reference sequence). V lost 4 bases, J lost 5 bases, and 11 bases stayed unmatched. The CDR3 DNA reads as TGTGCCAGCAGCCCCGGACTAGTTAAGGTGACCGGGGAGCTGTTTTTT. Its translation is CASSPGLVKVTGELFF.

J is TRBJ1-4 and V is TRBV9; D may be TRBD1 (5 bases). CDR1 is SGDLS, CDR2 YYNGEE, per germline. There are 16 residues in the CDR3. V was clipped by 0 bases and J by 6 bases, with 15 bases between them. In DNA, the CDR3 is TGTGCCAGCAGCGTAGGGTCCGGGAGGGGCGATGAAAAACTGTTTTTT. This translates into CASSVGSGRGDEKLFF.

This chain links TRBV7-9 with TRBJ2-7; 9 nucleotides match TRBD1. Germline trimming cut 0 bases from V and 2 bases from J; bases unmatched to any gene: 2. The germline V gene encodes CDR1 SEHNR and CDR2 FQNEAQ (reference sequence). The CDR3 runs to 15 residues. The CDR3 DNA sequence: TGTGCCAGCAGCTTAGCCGGGACAGGGACCTACGAGCAGTACTTC. Translation: CASSLAGTGTYEQYF.

The gene calls are TRBV28 and TRBJ2-3, with D hard to call. CDR1 MDHEN and CDR2 SYDVKM come from the germline V gene. Trimming cost V 6 bases and J 4 bases, with 8 bases left between them. The length of the CDR3 is 12 residues. CDR3 sequence reads: CASRLRSDTQYF. In nucleotides, the CDR3 is TGTGCCAGCAGATTACGGTCAGATACGCAGTATTTT.